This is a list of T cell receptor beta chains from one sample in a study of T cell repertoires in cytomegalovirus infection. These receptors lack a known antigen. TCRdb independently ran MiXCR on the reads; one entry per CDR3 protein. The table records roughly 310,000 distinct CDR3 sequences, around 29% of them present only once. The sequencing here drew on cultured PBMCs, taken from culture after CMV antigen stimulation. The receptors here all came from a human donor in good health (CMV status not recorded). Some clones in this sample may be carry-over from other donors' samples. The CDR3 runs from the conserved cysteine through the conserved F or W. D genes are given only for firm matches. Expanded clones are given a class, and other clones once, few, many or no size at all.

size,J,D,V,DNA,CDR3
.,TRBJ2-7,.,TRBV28,TGTGCCAGCAGTTTCACACAGGTTGAGCAGTACTTC,CASSFTQVEQYF
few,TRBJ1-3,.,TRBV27,TGTGCCAGCAGCCCATTCTATTTAGGGTCTGGAAACACCATATATTTT,CASSPFYLGSGNTIYF
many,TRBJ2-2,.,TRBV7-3,TGTGCCAGCAGCACGGGGGACGCCGGGGAGCTGTTTTTT,CASSTGDAGELFF
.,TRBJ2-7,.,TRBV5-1,TGCGCCAGCAGCTTGGACCCGGGGTCGGACTACGAGCAGTACTTC,CASSLDPGSDYEQYF
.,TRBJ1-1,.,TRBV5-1,TGCGCCAGCAGCTTTAAGGGCCCGGACGCTTTCTTT,CASSFKGPDAFF
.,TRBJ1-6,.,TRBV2,TGTGCCAGCAGGGACCCGAGGTCCTATAATTCACCCCTCCACTTT,CASRDPRSYNSPLHF
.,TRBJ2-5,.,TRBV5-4,TGTGCCAGCAGCCCCGCCGCGGCGGACCTGGCCCGGACCCAGTACTTC,CASSPAAADLARTQYF
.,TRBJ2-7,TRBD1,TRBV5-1,TGCGCCAGCAGCCCCAGCTTGACAGGGTACTACGAGCAGTACTTC,CASSPSLTGYYEQYF
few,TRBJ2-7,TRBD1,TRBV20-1,TGCAGTGCCGTCCGGGACAGGGCGACCTACGAGCAGTACTTC,CSAVRDRATYEQYF
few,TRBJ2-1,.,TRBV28,TGTGCCAGCAGTTTACCCTCTTTTGGGGGAAAGAATGAGCAGTTCTTC,CASSLPSFGGKNEQFF
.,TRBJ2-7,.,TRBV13,TGTGCCAGCAGCTGTAACGCCGAACTCGCCCTGACCTACGAGCAGTACTTC,CASSCNAELALTYEQYF
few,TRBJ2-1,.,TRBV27,TGTGCCAGCAGTTTAAGGGCCCTCAGATATCAGCAGTTCTTC,CASSLRALRYQQFF
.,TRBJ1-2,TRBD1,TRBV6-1,TGTGCCAGCAGTGAGCCCGGACAGGGGTATGGCTACACCTTC,CASSEPGQGYGYTF
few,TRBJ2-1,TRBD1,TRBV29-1,TGCAGCGTTGAAGGAGTGGGGACAGTTGAGAATGAGCAGTTCTTC,CSVEGVGTVENEQFF
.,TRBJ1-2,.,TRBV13,TGTGCCAGCAGCCAAGGGAGGGGATCGTACTATGGCTACACCTTC,CASSQGRGSYYGYTF
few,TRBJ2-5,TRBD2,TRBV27,TGTGCCAGCAGTCCGCGCACTAGCGGGAGGTGGGAGACCCAGTACTTC,CASSPRTSGRWETQYF
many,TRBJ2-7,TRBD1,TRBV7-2,TGTGCCAGCAGCACTTGGACAGGGTACAACTACGAGCAGTACTTC,CASSTWTGYNYEQYF
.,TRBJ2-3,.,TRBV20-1,TGCAGTGCTACCGACTGGCTTGATACGCAGTATTTT,CSATDWLDTQYF
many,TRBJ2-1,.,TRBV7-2,TGTGCCAGCAGCTTAAATCTTGGGGGGGAGCAGTTCTTC,CASSLNLGGEQFF
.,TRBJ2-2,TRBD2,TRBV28,TGTGCCAGCAGAAGGACTAGCGGGAGTGTTATCACCGGGGAGCTGTTTTTT,CASRRTSGSVITGELFF
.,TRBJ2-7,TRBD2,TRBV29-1,TGCAGCGTTGGACTAGCGGGGGGAAACGAGCAGTACTTC,CSVGLAGGNEQYF
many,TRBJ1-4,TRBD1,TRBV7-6,TGTGCCAGCAGCCCTACGAGGACAGGGACAGCAACTAATGAAAAACTGTTTTTT,CASSPTRTGTATNEKLFF
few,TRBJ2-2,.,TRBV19,TGTGCCAGTAGGGGGTCGGACGGCAGGAACACCGGGGAGCTGTTTTTT,CASRGSDGRNTGELFF
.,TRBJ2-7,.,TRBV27,TGTGCCAGCAGTCGGACAGAGGTATACGAGCAGTACTTC,CASSRTEVYEQYF
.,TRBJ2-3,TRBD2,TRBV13,TGTGCCAGCAGCTTAGGGGGTAGCGGGGCCCGGGGGACGCAGTATTTT,CASSLGGSGARGTQYF
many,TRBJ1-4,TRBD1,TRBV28,TGTGCCAGCAGTTCGGGACAGGGTACAACTAATGAAAAACTGTTTTTT,CASSSGQGTTNEKLFF
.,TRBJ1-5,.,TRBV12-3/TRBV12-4,TGTGCCAGCACCTTGACAGTCGGGCAGCCCCAGCATTTT,CASTLTVGQPQHF
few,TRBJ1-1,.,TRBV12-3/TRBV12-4,TGTGCCAGCAGGTACAGGGAAAGGGTAATGAACACTGAAGCTTTCTTT,CASRYRERVMNTEAFF
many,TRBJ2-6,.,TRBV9,TGTGCCAGCAGCGATGGGAGTAGAGCCAACGTCCTGACTTTC,CASSDGSRANVLTF
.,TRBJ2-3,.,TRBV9,TGTGCCAGCAGCGTAGGGGCTACCTTTACAGATACGCAGTATTTT,CASSVGATFTDTQYF
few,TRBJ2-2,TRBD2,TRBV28,TGTGCCAGCAGTCCCCTAGCGGGAGAAAGTACCGGGGAGCTGTTTTTT,CASSPLAGESTGELFF
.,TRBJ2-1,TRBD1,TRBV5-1,TGCGCCAGCAGCATGGGACAGGGTGGCAATGAGCAGTTCTTC,CASSMGQGGNEQFF
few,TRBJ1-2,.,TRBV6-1,TGTGCCAGCAGTGAAGACCCCGGGGGGCACGGTGGCTACACCTTC,CASSEDPGGHGGYTF
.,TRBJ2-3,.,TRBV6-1,TGTGCCAGCAGTGAAGAGAAGGAGGCCCACTGGACAGATACGCAGTATTTT,CASSEEKEAHWTDTQYF
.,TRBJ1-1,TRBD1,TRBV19,TGTGCCAGTAGTATGCGGTGGGGACAGAAGAACACTGAAGCTTTCTTT,CASSMRWGQKNTEAFF
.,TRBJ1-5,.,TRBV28,TGTGCCAGCAGGGACCCCAGCAATCAGCCCCAGCATTTT,CASRDPSNQPQHF
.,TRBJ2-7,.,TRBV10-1,TGCGCCAGCAGTGAGAATCGCCTCTACGAGCAGTACTTC,CASSENRLYEQYF
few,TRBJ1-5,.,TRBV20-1,TGCAGTGCACCTACAGGGATAGGTCAGCCCCAGCATTTT,CSAPTGIGQPQHF
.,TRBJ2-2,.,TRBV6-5,TGTGCCAGCAGTTACGCGGCGCGTTCGAACACCGGGGAGCTGTTTTTT,CASSYAARSNTGELFF
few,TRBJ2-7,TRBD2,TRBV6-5,TGTGCCAGCAGTTACCACGGGGGACTATCTTCCTACGAGCAGTACTTC,CASSYHGGLSSYEQYF
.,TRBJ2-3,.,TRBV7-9,TGTGCCAGCACCTCGGCAACGGATACGCAGTATTTT,CASTSATDTQYF
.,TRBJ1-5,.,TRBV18,TGTGCCAGCTCCCCCGGACGGGACCGCAATCAGCCCCAGCATTTT,CASSPGRDRNQPQHF
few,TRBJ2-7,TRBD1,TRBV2,TGTGCCAGCACTAGGGACAGGGGTGCCTACGAGCAGTACTTC,CASTRDRGAYEQYF
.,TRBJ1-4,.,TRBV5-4,TGTGCCAGCAGCGGCGGACGGCGAGGCGGATCTAATGAAAAACTGTTTTTT,CASSGGRRGGSNEKLFF
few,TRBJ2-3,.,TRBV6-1,TGTGCCAGCAGTGGCAGCCGAGGGAATACGCAGTATTTT,CASSGSRGNTQYF